In its sample, the clone carrying this T cell receptor (beta chain) was seen a few times. Its antigen remains unknown. The CDR3 is 13 amino acids. Unmatched junction bases numbered 5, after V lost 7 bases and J lost 4 bases. The data belong to a study of liver allograft versus peripheral blood T cells. Across the study: Graft-liver T cell receptor repertoires were compared against recipient peripheral blood repertoires. Study-wide results and limits: Liver allograft and peripheral blood T cell receptor repertoires reportedly differed.

A single record per CDR3 protein comes from TCRdb applying MiXCR to the reads. The sample contains about 14,000 distinct CDR3 sequences, 20% to 25% of which appear only once. This clonotype was sampled from a human patient who had a liver transplant. The graft donor may have contributed some T cells. This chain joins TRBV12-3 or TRBV12-4 and TRBJ1-1; TRBD1 matches 8 bases. In DNA form, the CDR3 reads TGTGCCAGCATTAGTACAGGGGGCACTGAAGCTTTCTTT. It translates to CASISTGGTEAFF.